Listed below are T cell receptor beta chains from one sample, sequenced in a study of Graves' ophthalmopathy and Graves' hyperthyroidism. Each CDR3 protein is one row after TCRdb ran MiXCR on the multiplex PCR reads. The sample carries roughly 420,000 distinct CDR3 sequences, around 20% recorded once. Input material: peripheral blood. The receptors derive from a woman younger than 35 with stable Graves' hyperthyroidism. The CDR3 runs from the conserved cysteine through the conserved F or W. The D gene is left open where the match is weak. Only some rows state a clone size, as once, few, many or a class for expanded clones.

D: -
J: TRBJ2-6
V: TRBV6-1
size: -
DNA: TGTGCCAGCAGTGAATTGGGCGTTGGGGCCAACGTCCTGACTTTC
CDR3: CASSELGVGANVLTF

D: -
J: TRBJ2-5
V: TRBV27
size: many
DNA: TGTGCCAGCAGTTTATCGGAGGGGGCGCACCGAAAGACCCAGTACTTC
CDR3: CASSLSEGAHRKTQYF

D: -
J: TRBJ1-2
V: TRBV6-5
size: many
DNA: TGTGCCAGCAGTTACGAGGGGACCTATGGCTACACCTTC
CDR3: CASSYEGTYGYTF

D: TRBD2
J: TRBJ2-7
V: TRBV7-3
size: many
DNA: TGTGCCAGCAGCATTAGCGGGGGGGCGGACTACGAGCAGTACTTC
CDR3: CASSISGGADYEQYF

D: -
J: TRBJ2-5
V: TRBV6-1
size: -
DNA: TGTGCCAGCAGTGTGGCAGCTCGGGTGGGGGAGACCCAGTACTTC
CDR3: CASSVAARVGETQYF

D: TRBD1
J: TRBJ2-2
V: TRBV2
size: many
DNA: TGTGCCAGCAGCGCGACAGGGGTGAACACCGGGGAGCTGTTTTTT
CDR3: CASSATGVNTGELFF

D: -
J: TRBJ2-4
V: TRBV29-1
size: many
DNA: TGCAGCGTCGCGGGACGGATCTTCGGCAAAAACATTCAGTACTTC
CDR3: CSVAGRIFGKNIQYF

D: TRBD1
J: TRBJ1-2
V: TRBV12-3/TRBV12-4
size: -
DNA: TGTGCTAGTGGTTTGACCCCTCAGACAGGGGATAACTATGGCTACACCTTC
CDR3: CASGLTPQTGDNYGYTF

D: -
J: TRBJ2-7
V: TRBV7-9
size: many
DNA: TGTGCCAGCAGCTCAACTACACGTCTCTACGAGCAGTACTTC
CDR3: CASSSTTRLYEQYF

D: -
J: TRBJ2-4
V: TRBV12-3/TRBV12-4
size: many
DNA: TGTGCCAGCAGACGCGCCGGGAAGAGGGGAAACATTCAGTACTTC
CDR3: CASRRAGKRGNIQYF

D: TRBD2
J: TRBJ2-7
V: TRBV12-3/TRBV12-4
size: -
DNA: TGTGCCAGCAGTGTATCTCCGCGGGGGGTAACCTACGAGCAGTACTTC
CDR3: CASSVSPRGVTYEQYF

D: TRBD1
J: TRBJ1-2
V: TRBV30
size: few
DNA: TGTGCCTGGAGTGTCTCGGGACAGGGGGCTGGCTACACCTTC
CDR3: CAWSVSGQGAGYTF

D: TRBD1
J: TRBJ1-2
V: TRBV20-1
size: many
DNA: TGCAGTGCTAGAGATATCGGACAGGACTATGGCTACACCTTC
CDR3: CSARDIGQDYGYTF

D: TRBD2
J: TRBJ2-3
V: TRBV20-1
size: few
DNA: TGCAGTGCTAGAACTTCTAGCGGGAGGGTTGGCACAGATACGCAGTATTTT
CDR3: CSARTSSGRVGTDTQYF

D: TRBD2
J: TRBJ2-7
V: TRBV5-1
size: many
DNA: TGCGCCAGCAGCTTGTTGCGGGAGAGTTCCTACGAGCAGTACTTC
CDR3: CASSLLRESSYEQYF

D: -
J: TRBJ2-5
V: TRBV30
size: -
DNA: TGTGCCTGGAGTGCTGGGGAGACCCAGTACTTC
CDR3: CAWSAGETQYF

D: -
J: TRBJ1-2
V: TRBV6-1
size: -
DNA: TGTGCCAGCAGCGGGGGCCAGGGCTATGGCTACACCTTC
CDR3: CASSGGQGYGYTF

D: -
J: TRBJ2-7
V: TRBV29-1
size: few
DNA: TGCAGCGTTGAAAAGAAACAGGGCAGCTCCTACGAGCAGTACTTC
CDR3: CSVEKKQGSSYEQYF

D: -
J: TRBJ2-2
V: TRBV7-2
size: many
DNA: TGTGCCAGCAGCTTCCGACAGAACACCGGGGAGCTGTTTTTT
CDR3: CASSFRQNTGELFF

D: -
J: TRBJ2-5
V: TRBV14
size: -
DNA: TGTGCCAGCAGCCGGGGGGGCCGGGGACAGGCCATCAACGGGAAACCCCAAGAGACCCAGTACTTC
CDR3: CASSRGGRGQAINGKPQETQYF

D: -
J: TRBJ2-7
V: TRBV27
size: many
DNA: TGTGCCAGCAGTACTAGCACACTGTACGAGCAGTACTTC
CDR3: CASSTSTLYEQYF

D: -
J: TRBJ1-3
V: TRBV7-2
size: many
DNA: TGTGCCAGCAGCTTAAGCGCCAGACTGTCCTCTGGAAACACCATATATTTT
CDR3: CASSLSARLSSGNTIYF

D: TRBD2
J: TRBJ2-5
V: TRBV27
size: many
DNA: TGTGCCAGCAGTGTTCCGGGACCGGGGGGGACCCAGTACTTC
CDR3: CASSVPGPGGTQYF

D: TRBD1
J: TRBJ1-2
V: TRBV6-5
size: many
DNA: TGTGCCAGCAGTTACCTTGGACAGGGGAGTGGCTACACCTTC
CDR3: CASSYLGQGSGYTF

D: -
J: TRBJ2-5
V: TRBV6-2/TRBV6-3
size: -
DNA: TGTGCCAGCAGTACCCAGGGACGGCGGACCCAGTACTTC
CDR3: CASSTQGRRTQYF

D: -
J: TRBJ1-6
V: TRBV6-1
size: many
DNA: TGTGCCAGCAAGGGGTCGGGTTCACCCCTCCACTTT
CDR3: CASKGSGSPLHF

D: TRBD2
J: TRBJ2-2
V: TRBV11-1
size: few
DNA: TGTGCCAGCAGGAAGGCCACTAGCGGTTCGAACACCGGGGAGCTGTTTTTT
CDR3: CASRKATSGSNTGELFF